The 18 T cell receptor beta chains below come from one sample, sequenced in a study of PD-1 blockade in mismatch repair-deficient tumors. TCRdb's table, derived via immunoSEQ multiplex PCR, lists solely in-frame clones and lacks some. The sample lists roughly 13,000 clones, approximately 81% seen once, with about 22% in the top ten. Indicated time point: approximately ten-day in vitro stimulation with candidate neoantigen peptide 4. Their antigens are not known. The material sequenced was cells cultured in vitro, taken from a patient treated with pembrolizumab. The receptors derive from an adult with mismatch repair-deficient cancer.

The CDR3 DNA reads as TGTGCCAGCAACTTAGCGGGAGGATACACAGATACGCAGTATTTT. Its protein product is CASNLAGGYTDTQYF. This chain uses TRBV28 with TRBJ2-3, with 10 nucleotides matching TRBD2. This CDR3 contains 15 residues. Germline assignment: CDR1 MDHEN and CDR2 SYDVKM. J gave up 2 bases and V 7 bases, and 6 bases lay outside the gene matches.

This chain links TRBV9 with TRBJ1-2; possible D gene TRBD1, 6 bases. The ends were cut back, 0 bases at V and 7 bases at J, with 22 bases in the middle. The CDR3 length is 17 residues. Germline V CDR1 and CDR2: SGDLS, YYNGEE. CDR3 coding DNA: TGTGCCAGCAGCGTAGAGGGGGGACGGTGGACCTATAGTGGCTACACCTTC. Translation: CASSVEGGRWTYSGYTF.

This clone was observed a single time. J is TRBJ2-1 and V is TRBV18; 9 bases are a match to TRBD2. This CDR3 region has 14 residues. V lost 8 bases, J lost 3 bases, and 5 bases stayed unmatched. Germline loops: CDR1 KGHSH, CDR2 LQKENI. In nucleotides, the CDR3 is TGTGCCAGCAAAGGTAGCGGGAGCTACAATGAGCAGTTCTTC. Protein product: CASKGSGSYNEQFF.

The rearrangement links TRBV9 to TRBJ2-2; 10 nucleotides agree with TRBD2. The CDR3 totals 18 residues. Germline CDR1 is SGDLS and CDR2 is YYNGEE. With 1 base clipped from V and 4 bases from J, the junction kept 10 bases outside the gene matches. In DNA form, the CDR3 reads TGTGCCAGCAGCGTAATTCCCTTTCTAGCGGGAGTCACCGGGGAGCTGTTTTTT. Translation: CASSVIPFLAGVTGELFF.

This sequence joins TRBV11-2 and TRBJ2-4; TRBD2 matches 7 bases. Germline-derived CDR1 and CDR2 are SGHAT and FQNNGV. CDR3 length: 16 amino acids. J gave up 4 bases and V 1 base, and 7 bases lay outside the gene matches. CDR3 sequence reads: CASSLVAGEGKNIQYF. The DNA for the CDR3 is TGTGCCAGCAGCTTAGTGGCGGGAGAAGGGAAAAACATTCAGTACTTC.

Only a few counts were recorded for this clone. The chain recombines TRBV7-2 with TRBJ2-1; D not certain. The CDR3 consists of 16 residues. Trimming took off 1 base at V and 6 bases at J, with 16 bases between the two ends. Germline CDR1 and CDR2: SGHTA and FQGNSA. CDR3 residues: CASSLVAPTLTNEQFF. The CDR3 nucleotides read TGTGCCAGCAGCTTAGTGGCCCCAACCCTTACCAATGAGCAGTTCTTC.

CDR3 amino acids: CASSISRGTADNEQFF. In DNA, the CDR3 is TGTGCCAGCAGCATCTCCCGCGGGACAGCGGACAATGAGCAGTTCTTC. The rearrangement uses TRBV7-2 and TRBJ2-1, with D possibly being TRBD1 (7 bases). The CDR3 runs to 16 residues. The V end was cut by 5 bases, the J end by 5 bases, with 19 bases between. Germline lookup yields CDR1 SGHTA and CDR2 FQGNSA.

J is TRBJ1-6 and V is TRBV7-6, with a possible D match to TRBD1 (5 bases). This CDR3 comprises 13 residues. CDR1 and CDR2 (germline): SGHVS, FNYEAQ. Trimming took 4 bases from V and 9 from J, leaving 10 bases between them. CDR3 nucleotides: TGTGCCAGCAGCTCAGGGACCAGTTCACCCCTCCACTTT. As protein: CASSSGTSSPLHF.

This clone was picked up one time. The chain employs TRBV27 and TRBJ1-1; no reliable D call. This CDR3 is built from 18 residues. Germline-derived CDR1 and CDR2 are MNHEY and SMNVEV (reference sequence). V dropped 7 bases and J dropped 4 bases, with 28 bases sitting between them. The CDR3 DNA sequence: TGTGCCAGCACAGGTGTACCGGGTGTGACCCCCCCCGGCACTGAAGCTTTCTTT. Translated: CASTGVPGVTPPGTEAFF.

The chain recombines TRBV7-8 with TRBJ2-5; 9 nucleotides agree with TRBD2. CDR1 is SGHVS and CDR2 is FQNEAQ in the germline V gene. This CDR3 region has 14 residues. The J segment lost 5 bases and the V segment lost 5 bases, leaving 6 bases of the junction unmatched. The DNA for the CDR3 is TGTGCCAGCAGCGTCGGGACTAGCCGGGAGACCCAGTACTTC. It encodes CASSVGTSRETQYF. Variable domain in full (rest from reference TRBV7-8 and TRBJ2-5): GAGVSQSPRYKVAKRGQDVALRCDPISGHVSLFWYQQALGQGPEFLTYFQNEAQLDKSGLPSDRFFAERPEGSVSTLKIQRTQQEDSAVYLCASSVGTSRETQYFGPGTRLLVL.

This chain connects TRBV5-1 to TRBJ2-7, with 9 bases matching TRBD2. There are 15 residues in the CDR3. Germline lookup yields CDR1 SGHRS and CDR2 YFSETQ. Trimming at V came to 0 bases and at J to 7 bases, leaving 8 bases not matched to a gene. For the CDR3, the DNA is TGCGCCAGCAGCTTGGAGGGCGGGAGGGTCTCTGAGCAGTACTTC. It specifies CASSLEGGRVSEQYF.

The V gene is TRBV5-3, the J gene TRBJ2-5, with D tentatively TRBD2 (5 bases). TRBV5-3 is an ORF, and what it does is uncertain. V was shortened by 5 bases and J by 1 base, with 12 bases between the two germline ends. The CDR3 is made up of 14 amino acids. The CDR3 nucleotides read TGTGCCAGAAGGGGCCCTGAGGGCCAAGAGACCCAGTACTTC. This encodes CARRGPEGQETQYF.

The gene calls are TRBV15 and TRBJ1-5; TRBD1 matches 9 bases. Germline CDR1 and CDR2: LNHNV and YYDKDF (reference sequence). The trim removed 0 bases at V and 3 bases at J, leaving 6 bases unmatched. The CDR3 is 17 residues long. The CDR3 DNA reads as TGTGCCACCAGCAGAGATCGTAGGACAGGGGACAATCAGCCCCAGCATTTT. Protein sequence: CATSRDRRTGDNQPQHF.

The chain carries TRBV19 and TRBJ1-5, with D possibly being TRBD1 (5 bases). This CDR3 contains 14 residues. Trimming pared 5 bases from V and 7 bases from J, leaving 15 bases between. Germline assignment: CDR1 LNHDA and CDR2 SQIVND (reference sequence). The CDR3 spells CASSRREGNQPQHF. CDR3 nucleotides: TGTGCCAGTAGTCGCAGGGAAGGTAACCAGCCCCAGCATTTT. Drawing the rest from reference TRBV19 and TRBJ1-5, the complete variable domain is DGGITQSPKYLFRKEGQNVTLSCEQNLNHDAMYWYRQDPGQGLRLIYYSQIVNDFQKGDIAEGYSVSREKKESFPLTVTSAQKNPTAFYLCASSRREGNQPQHFGDGTRLSIL.

This clone was detected once. This rearrangement joins TRBV6-6 to TRBJ1-4; 7 bases align to TRBD1. The CDR3 is made up of 15 amino acids. Per germline, CDR1 MNHNY and CDR2 SVGAGI (reference sequence). V was pared by 6 bases and J by 1 base, with 5 bases of the junction left unmatched. CDR3 protein: CASSFQGGTNEKLFF. The CDR3 bases are TGTGCCAGCAGCTTCCAGGGGGGAACTAATGAAAAACTGTTTTTT.

CDR3 in amino acids: CASSPFRDGSNTGELFF. CDR3 nucleotides: TGTGCCAGCTCACCTTTTCGGGACGGATCGAACACCGGGGAGCTGTTTTTT. The genes are TRBV18 and TRBJ2-2, with D possibly called TRBD1 or TRBD2 (5 bases each). CDR3 size: 17 residues. V lost 3 bases, J lost 0 bases, and 14 bases lay in between. The germline CDR1 and CDR2 sequences are KGHSH and LQKENI.

The chain uses TRBV27 and TRBJ1-1; TRBD1 aligns across 7 bases. The CDR3 runs 15 residues. The germline V gene has CDR1 MNHEY and CDR2 SMNVEV (reference sequence). After removal of 3 bases from V and 3 bases from J, the junction contained 7 bases not matched to a gene. This chain's CDR3 is CASSFFYRGDTEAFF. The CDR3 bases are TGTGCCAGCAGTTTTTTCTACAGGGGCGACACTGAAGCTTTCTTT.

The V and J genes are TRBV28 and TRBJ2-1; D is ambiguous. From germline, CDR1 is MDHEN and CDR2 SYDVKM. With 4 bases removed from V and 0 bases from J, the gap between germline ends came to 10 bases. This CDR3 comprises 15 residues. The CDR3 here is CASSSYTRSYNEQFF. CDR3 DNA sequence: TGTGCCAGCAGTTCCTATACCCGCTCCTACAATGAGCAGTTCTTC.